Sequencing of this T cell receptor (beta chain) was carried out in a study of T cell changes during pregnancy in multiple sclerosis. V was pared by 3 bases and J by 1 base, with 5 bases of the junction left unmatched. The CDR3 has 16 residues. Germline V gene data show CDR1 as SGHTA and CDR2 as FQGNSA. Clones were sequenced by immunoSEQ multiplex PCR, and TCRdb holds only the in-frame ones, with some missing. The sample lists about 31,000 clones; around 88% were seen once. The input for sequencing was CD4+ T cells from peripheral blood mononuclear cells, taken in the first trimester of pregnancy. The TCR comes from a female donor in good health, enrolled as a control in a pregnancy study. The J gene is TRBJ2-4, the V gene TRBV7-2; 8 bases agree with TRBD1. The CDR3 is CASSFRGQKAKNIQYF. The CDR3 DNA sequence: TGTGCCAGCAGCTTCAGGGGGCAGAAGGCCAAAAACATTCAGTACTTC.